This T cell receptor beta chain was identified during a study of T cell responses to AZD1222 COVID-19 vaccine. For the study at large: Pooling of second doses given at about 4 or about 12 weeks was done. Study findings and constraints: Nearly half of spike-specific TCRs reportedly target unmutated variant regions. There were vaccine-associated CD4 TCRs across spike, dominant at 160-218 and 743-854.

Profiled with immunoSEQ multiplex PCR; TCRdb holds only in-frame clones, not every one. The sample lists about 150,000 clones; around 87% were seen once. A remark on this clone: Antigen: not known.

Between the trimmed V and J ends, which lost 2 bases and 0 bases, there was a span of 13 bases. This CDR3 contains 16 residues. Germline lookup yields CDR1 MNHEY and CDR2 SVGEGT. The chain joins TRBV6-2 or TRBV6-3 to TRBJ1-2; D unclear. This TCR was sampled from an adult in good health. This material consisted of peripheral blood, taken on day 0 of AZD1222 vaccination. The CDR3 DNA reads as TGTGCCAGCAGTTACCACCGGCAGAGAGCTAACTATGGCTACACCTTC. Translating it yields CASSYHRQRANYGYTF.